A selection of T cell receptor beta chains follows, all from one sample in a study of graft-versus-host responses after intestinal transplantation. Method: immunoSEQ multiplex PCR; TCRdb's copy keeps in-frame clones and lacks some. The sample consists of around 89,000 clones, around 90% of them appearing once. These receptors lack a known antigen. The starting material was unstimulated CD8+ T cells sorted from spleen or lymph node cells, obtained before transplant. The receptors derive from a human donor who was the organ donor for an intestinal transplant. The conserved cysteine and the conserved F or W are not part of the CDR3 here. The order of the fields is J gene, CDR3 length, V gene, CDR3 protein.

TRBJ2-1 | 12 | TRBV5-1 | ASSLEAGVNEQF
TRBJ1-5 | 12 | TRBV4-1 | ASSPNRGNQPQH
TRBJ2-3 | 11 | TRBV9 | ASSVREDHTQY
TRBJ1-5 | 10 | TRBV7-9 | ASSLDSQPQH
TRBJ1-2 | 12 | TRBV23-1 | ASSQRTGTYGYT
TRBJ2-1 | 13 | TRBV9 | ASSIGTGGINEQF
TRBJ2-5 | 15 | TRBV12-5 | ASGFGSNRFEEETQY
TRBJ2-7 | 11 | TRBV9 | ASSPGQAYEQY
TRBJ2-1 | 9 | TRBV20-1 | SAAGTNEQF
TRBJ1-6 | 13 | TRBV4-2 | ASSQEGGSNSPLH
TRBJ1-1 | 10 | TRBV7-9 | ASSSRARGAF
TRBJ1-5 | 14 | TRBV4-1 | ASSQDLMEVYQPQH
TRBJ2-7 | 10 | TRBV29-1 | SVDRGSYEQY
TRBJ2-3 | 17 | TRBV4-2 | ASSQHLRGLAGSTDTQY
TRBJ1-3 | 10 | TRBV19 | ASITARNTIY
TRBJ2-1 | 12 | TRBV7-9 | ASSGWLASNEQF
TRBJ1-2 | 10 | TRBV19 | ASREGLHGYT
TRBJ1-1 | 12 | TRBV13 | ASSSHRKNTEAF
TRBJ2-7 | 12 | TRBV19 | ASSIMESSYEQY
TRBJ2-5 | 14 | TRBV4-2 | ASSQVLLDKQETQY